This entry concerns a single TCR beta chain. This sample is drawn from a study of blood T cell repertoires in COVID-19. Looking at the study overall: COVID-19 samples from acute and convalescent phases originated in the United States, Italy and Spain. The analysed material was cDNA or gDNA that came from T cells, B-cell-depleted T cells, or PBMCs.

This CDR3 contains 16 residues. The V gene's germline CDR1 is MRHNA and CDR2 SNTAGT. V lost 2 bases to trimming and J lost 0 bases, with 12 bases between them. As handled by the study authors: Reference gene primer amplification yielded estimated nucleated cell counts. Repertoires were generated with immunoSEQ multiplex PCR, while TCRdb's copy carries only in-frame clones and drops some. The DNA gave D and trimming, while V, J and clone size come from that table. The sample has tens of thousands of clones; roughly 90% are singletons. What was sequenced was peripheral blood. The rearrangement links TRBV6-4 to TRBJ2-3; D not resolved. The sequence was collected from a man at least 80 years old in a cohort sampled during active COVID-19. DNA of the CDR3: TGTGCCAGCAGTGACCGACCGGCGGCGAGCACAGATACGCAGTATTTT. Its translation is CASSDRPAASTDTQYF.